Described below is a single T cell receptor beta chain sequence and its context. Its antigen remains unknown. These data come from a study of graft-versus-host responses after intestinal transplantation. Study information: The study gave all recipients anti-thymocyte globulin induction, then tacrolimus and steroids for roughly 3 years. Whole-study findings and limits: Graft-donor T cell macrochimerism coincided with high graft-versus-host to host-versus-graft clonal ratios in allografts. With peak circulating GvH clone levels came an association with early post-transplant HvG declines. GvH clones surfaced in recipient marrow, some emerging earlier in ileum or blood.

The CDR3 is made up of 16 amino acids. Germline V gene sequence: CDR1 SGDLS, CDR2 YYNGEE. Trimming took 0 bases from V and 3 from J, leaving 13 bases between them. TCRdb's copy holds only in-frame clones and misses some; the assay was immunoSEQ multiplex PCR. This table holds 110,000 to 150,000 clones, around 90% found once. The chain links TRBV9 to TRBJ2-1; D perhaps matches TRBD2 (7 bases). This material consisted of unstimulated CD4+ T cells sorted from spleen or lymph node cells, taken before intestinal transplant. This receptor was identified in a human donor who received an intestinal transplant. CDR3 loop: CASSVEVGGGYNEQFF. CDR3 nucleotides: TGTGCCAGCAGCGTAGAGGTGGGAGGGGGCTACAATGAGCAGTTCTTC. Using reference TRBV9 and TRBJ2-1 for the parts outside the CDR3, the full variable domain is DSGVTQTPKHLITATGQRVTLRCSPRSGDLSVYWYQQSLDQGLQFLIQYYNGEERAKGNILERFSAQQFPDLHSELNLSSLELGDSALYFCASSVEVGGGYNEQFFGPGTRLTVL.